This T cell receptor (beta chain) derives from a study of cytomegalovirus exposure and HLA in healthy donors. Study background: Later analysis reported that the approximately 120 validation repertoires shared the platform of the 650 to 700 first-cohort repertoires.

The germline V gene encodes CDR1 LGHNA and CDR2 YSLEER. The CDR3 extends over 18 amino acids. Deletions cut 2 bases from V and 3 bases from J, with 22 bases between. Sequencing used immunoSEQ multiplex PCR; TCRdb keeps in-frame clones, though not all of them. This table holds about 250,000 clones, approximately 87% found once. Study results and caveats: Cytomegalovirus-associated status was assigned to 164 TCR beta chains. First-cohort TCR clusters were later found to tend to co-occur in the 120 or so validation repertoires. In vitro assays verified that three CMV-associated chains recognized CMV antigens specifically.

On this clone: The target antigen is unknown.

The TCR sequence derives from a man between 18 and 29 years old in good health and CMV-seronegative. V and J are TRBV4-3 and TRBJ1-2; no clear D gene. The sample comprised PBMCs. DNA of the CDR3: TGCGCCAGCAGCCAACAAAGATCGGTGGAGTTGCGGGACTATGGCTACACCTTC. Translation: CASSQQRSVELRDYGYTF.